Here is one T cell receptor beta chain with its context. Its antigen is as yet unknown. The CDR3 runs 15 residues. Trimming at V came to 5 bases and at J to 4 bases, leaving 5 bases not matched to a gene. Germline-derived CDR1 and CDR2 are MNHEY and SVGAGI. Using immunoSEQ multiplex PCR, the repertoire was profiled, and TCRdb retains in-frame clones only, with some absent. The sample has around 400,000 clones; 80% to 90% are singletons. This entry comes from a study of cytomegalovirus exposure and HLA in healthy donors. Notes on the study in general: A few CMV-associated chains proved CMV antigen-specific in vitro. Listed as cytomegalovirus-associated were around 160 TCR beta chains. Reports showed the classifier diagnosing cytomegalovirus status with high specificity and sensitivity.

The J gene is TRBJ2-1, the V gene TRBV6-5, with 10 bases aligning to TRBD2. Sequenced input: PBMCs. This TCR was recovered from a woman between 18 and 30 years old in good health and CMV-seronegative. The CDR3, as DNA: TGTGCCAGCAGTAGCGGGGGGGCGGGGTACAATGAGCAGTTCTTC. This sequence encodes CASSSGGAGYNEQFF.